The T cell receptor beta chain described here comes from a study of shared clonotypes between healthy human individuals. Libraries were prepared by immunoSEQ multiplex PCR; TCRdb keeps only in-frame clonotypes and omits some of them. The repertoire holds about 2.1 million clones, about 93% seen once, with about 1.6% in the top ten. This clone was observed a handful of times. Its antigen is not identified. Study results and caveats: An expected dependence of interdonor clonotype sharing on sequencing depth was noted. Limitation of the genetic and exposure-history diversity represented came from the few donors.

Germline V gene data show CDR1 as SEHNR and CDR2 as FQNEAQ (reference sequence). V was cut by 4 bases and J by 5 bases, with 12 bases left in between. CDR3 length: 14 amino acids. CD45RO-negative CD8 cells positively selected for CCR7 made up the naive population, which excluded terminally differentiated effector memory CD45RA+ cells. The sample comprised naive CD8+ T cells from PBMCs. This TCR was recovered from a young man in good health. Some clones in this sample may be carry-over from other donors' samples. This chain joins TRBV7-9 and TRBJ2-1, with D possibly matching TRBD1 (6 bases). The CDR3 region has the DNA TGTGCCAGCAGCTCCCTAGGGGGAGACAATGAGCAGTTCTTC. Protein sequence: CASSSLGGDNEQFF.